The 23 T cell receptor beta chains below were found in one sample sequenced in a study of blood T cell repertoires in COVID-19. The method was immunoSEQ multiplex PCR; TCRdb's version includes in-frame clones alone and lacks a portion of them. The sample holds approximately 220,000 clones, more than 85% seen once. The sequencing sample was made of peripheral blood. These receptors were collected from a man between 60 and 75 years old with acute or convalescent COVID-19.

This clone was counted a few times. The rearrangement joins TRBV11-2 to TRBJ2-2; D may be TRBD2 (5 bases). Germline V gene data show CDR1 as SGHAT and CDR2 as FQNNGV. The V end was cut by 4 bases, the J end by 4 bases, with 16 bases between. The CDR3 is made up of 16 amino acids. The CDR3 reads CASSSQAGVSTGELFF. For the CDR3, the DNA is TGTGCCAGCAGCTCTCAGGCCGGGGTCTCCACCGGGGAGCTGTTTTTT.

The rearrangement uses TRBV15 and TRBJ2-1, with D perhaps TRBD1 (6 bases). The CDR3 covers 12 residues. Between the trimmed V and J ends, which lost 8 bases and 4 bases, there was a span of 9 bases. Germline CDR1 reads LNHNV; CDR2 reads YYDKDF (reference sequence). The CDR3 DNA sequence: TGTGCCACCGGGACAAGATACAATGAGCAGTTCTTC. This translates into CATGTRYNEQFF.

The chain recombines TRBV19 with TRBJ1-1; TRBD1 might be the D (5 bases). V was cut by 7 bases and J by 0 bases, with 12 bases left in between. The CDR3 spans 14 residues. CDR1 is LNHDA, CDR2 SQIVND, per germline (reference sequence). The chain's CDR3 is CASNGKGLNTEAFF. CDR3 DNA: TGTGCCAGTAATGGGAAGGGGTTGAACACTGAAGCTTTCTTT.

This rearrangement joins TRBV5-5 to TRBJ2-5; D ambiguous. Trimming stripped 3 bases from V and 5 bases from J, with 11 bases between. Germline-derived CDR1 and CDR2 are SGHKS and YYEKEE (reference sequence). The CDR3 is made up of 13 amino acids. The CDR3 bases are TGTGCCAGCAGCTACGGCCCTAGGGAGACCCAGTACTTC. Its protein product is CASSYGPRETQYF.

The J gene is TRBJ1-4, the V gene TRBV3-1 (or the pseudogene TRBV3-2); D call uncertain. Trimming pared 4 bases from V and 3 bases from J, leaving 12 bases between. Germline CDR1 is LGHDT and CDR2 is YNNKEL (reference sequence). This CDR3 is built from 15 residues. CDR3 loop: CASSLALASNEKLFF. In DNA, the CDR3 is TGTGCCAGCAGCCTTGCCTTAGCCTCTAATGAAAAACTGTTTTTT.

The chain recombines TRBV7-9 with TRBJ2-3; a weak D match, TRBD1 (6 bases). The V end was cut by 5 bases, the J end by 4 bases, with 19 bases between. The CDR3 has 16 amino acids. From germline, CDR1 is SEHNR and CDR2 FQNEAQ (reference sequence). For the CDR3, the DNA is TGTGCCAGCAGCACAAAGAGGGGGACGGTGGCAGATACGCAGTATTTT. It translates to CASSTKRGTVADTQYF.

This chain uses TRBV9 with TRBJ1-3; no definite D call. The CDR3 is made up of 15 amino acids. Germline CDR1 is SGDLS and CDR2 is YYNGEE. The V end lost 0 bases, the J end lost 0 bases, and 7 bases lay between the germline ends. Here the CDR3 DNA reads TGTGCCAGCAGCGTAGGACACCGCTCTGGAAACACCATATATTTT. Translated, it gives CASSVGHRSGNTIYF.

The CDR3 DNA reads TGTGCCATCAGTGACGGTCCTACCTACAATGAGCAGTTCTTC. It specifies CAISDGPTYNEQFF. The V call is TRBV10-3, the J call TRBJ2-1; D is ambiguous. The germline V gene has CDR1 ENHRY and CDR2 SYGVKD. CDR3 size: 14 residues. V lost 3 bases and J 2 bases, leaving 8 bases between the germline ends.

In this sample, this clone turned up a few times. The chain combines TRBV3-1 (or the pseudogene TRBV3-2) with TRBJ1-1; 8 bases agree with TRBD1. Unmatched junction bases numbered 16, after V lost 4 bases and J lost 6 bases. CDR3 size: 17 residues. Germline V gene sequence: CDR1 LGHDT, CDR2 YNNKEL (reference sequence). The CDR3 loop reads CASSPVGQGRPRAEAFF. The CDR3 DNA is TGTGCCAGCAGCCCAGTTGGACAGGGTAGACCCCGAGCTGAAGCTTTCTTT.

The sample holds one count of this clone. The chain combines TRBV9 with TRBJ2-5; possibly TRBD2 for D (5 bases). The V gene's germline CDR1 is SGDLS and CDR2 YYNGEE. The CDR3 is made up of 15 amino acids. Trimming took 0 bases from V and 2 from J, leaving 11 bases between them. The CDR3 loop is CASSVAPTSQETQYF. CDR3 nucleotides: TGTGCCAGCAGCGTAGCCCCCACTAGTCAAGAGACCCAGTACTTC.

The chain joins TRBV6-5 to TRBJ2-5, with TRBD2 identical over 9 bases. The germline CDR1 and CDR2 sequences are MNHEY and SVGAGI. J gave up 4 bases and V 3 bases, and 9 bases lay outside the gene matches. The CDR3 is 16 residues long. CDR3 amino acids: CASSYRGAGGPETQYF. DNA of the CDR3: TGTGCCAGCAGTTATAGGGGCGCGGGGGGGCCAGAGACCCAGTACTTC.

The CDR3 spells CASRMRQGRTDTQYF. The CDR3 region has the DNA TGTGCCAGCAGAATGAGACAGGGGCGCACAGATACGCAGTATTTT. The V and J genes are TRBV6-5 and TRBJ2-3, with TRBD1 identical over 8 bases. CDR3 size: 15 residues. The germline gives CDR1 MNHEY, CDR2 SVGAGI. The J segment lost 1 base and the V segment lost 6 bases, leaving 6 bases of the junction unmatched.

The genes are TRBV5-1 and TRBJ2-1, with 8 bases that match TRBD2. The CDR3 runs 16 residues. Germline V lookup: CDR1 SGHRS, CDR2 YFSETQ. Losses at the gene ends were 0 bases for V and 2 bases for J; bases not matched to a gene: 4. In DNA, the CDR3 is TGCGCCAGCAGCTTGGAGCCAGCGGGGGCCTACAATGAGCAGTTCTTC. Protein product: CASSLEPAGAYNEQFF.

A single count supports this clone. V and J are TRBV30 and TRBJ1-1; the D is unclear. From germline, CDR1 is GTSNPN and CDR2 SVGIG (reference sequence). The CDR3 is 14 residues long. V lost 2 bases to trimming and J lost 1 base, with 11 bases between them. The chain's CDR3 is CAWSTPGWNTEAFF. The CDR3 region has the DNA TGTGCCTGGAGTACCCCAGGATGGAACACTGAAGCTTTCTTT.

The genes are TRBV2 and TRBJ2-1; TRBD2 agrees at 7 bases. CDR3 length: 15 residues. Germline assignment: CDR1 SNHLY and CDR2 FYNNEI. V lost 8 bases, J lost 1 base, and 8 bases stayed unmatched. As DNA, the CDR3 is TGTGCCAGCCGCGGGGGAGAAGTTTCCTACAATGAGCAGTTCTTC. It yields the protein CASRGGEVSYNEQFF.

The chain couples TRBV6-5 to TRBJ2-3, with 7 bases lining up with TRBD1. Germline V gene data show CDR1 as MNHEY and CDR2 as SVGAGI. The CDR3 extends over 15 amino acids. The trim removed 6 bases at V and 0 bases at J, leaving 6 bases unmatched. CDR3 loop: CASSPGGTSTDTQYF. Here the CDR3 DNA reads TGTGCCAGCAGCCCAGGGGGAACTAGCACAGATACGCAGTATTTT.

The chain combines TRBV6-1 with TRBJ2-7; 8 bases line up with TRBD1. V lost 3 bases and J lost 1; bases outside the gene matches: 8. This CDR3 region has 16 residues. CDR1 MNHNS and CDR2 SASEGT come from the germline V gene. The DNA of the CDR3 is TGTGCCAGCAGTGACTTTAGTGGACAGGGATCCTACGAGCAGTACTTC. Protein product: CASSDFSGQGSYEQYF.

The J gene is TRBJ1-2, the V gene TRBV29-1; 9 nucleotides line up with TRBD1. Trimming took 2 bases from V and 4 from J; bases not matched to a gene: 5. Germline loops: CDR1 SQVTM, CDR2 ANQGSEA. The CDR3 spans 14 residues. This chain's CDR3 is CSVEWDRVLYGYTF. CDR3 sequence (DNA): TGCAGCGTTGAATGGGACAGGGTTCTCTATGGCTACACCTTC.

The chain recombines TRBV11-3 with TRBJ2-7; TRBD2 matches at 8 bases. The V and J ends lost 5 bases and 2 bases, in that order; junction bases with no gene match: 14. CDR1 is SGHNT and CDR2 is YENEEA in the germline V gene. The CDR3 is 17 amino acids. CDR3 sequence reads: CASSTPGVAGCTYEQYF. Here the CDR3 DNA reads TGTGCCAGCAGCACTCCGGGGGTAGCGGGGTGCACCTACGAGCAGTACTTC.

The rearrangement uses TRBV11-2 and TRBJ2-1; 14 bases fit TRBD2. CDR3 length: 15 amino acids. Germline V lookup: CDR1 SGHAT, CDR2 FQNNGV. The J segment lost 13 bases and the V segment lost 3 bases, leaving 8 bases of the junction unmatched. The CDR3 DNA reads TGTGCCAGCAGCTTTTCGACTAGCGGGGGGGCCTCCCAGTTCTTC. Protein sequence: CASSFSTSGGASQFF.

This CDR3 reads CASSIQGSGNTIYF. The CDR3 DNA reads as TGTGCCAGCAGCATACAGGGTTCTGGAAACACCATATATTTT. This sequence joins TRBV5-6 and TRBJ1-3; TRBD1 might be the D (6 bases). Trimming pared 4 bases from V and 1 base from J, leaving 9 bases between. The V gene's germline CDR1 is SGHDT and CDR2 YYEEEE. The CDR3 spans 14 residues.

V and J are TRBV24-1 and TRBJ2-3; TRBD1 agrees at 7 bases. The length of the CDR3 is 17 residues. Germline V gene lookup returns CDR1 KGHDR and CDR2 SFDVKD. J lost 2 bases, V lost 4 bases, and 11 bases had no gene match. The CDR3: CATSERQGQAPTDTQYF. CDR3 DNA: TGTGCCACCAGTGAGCGACAGGGTCAGGCCCCCACAGATACGCAGTATTTT.

The chain recombines TRBV6-5 with TRBJ2-2, with 9 nucleotides matching TRBD2. Germline V lookup: CDR1 MNHEY, CDR2 SVGAGI. The CDR3 length is 15 residues. The J segment lost 7 bases and the V segment lost 5 bases, leaving 8 bases of the junction unmatched. The CDR3 DNA follows: TGTGCCAGCAGTACGCGGGGGGGCCGGATCGGGGAGCTGTTTTTT. Translation: CASSTRGGRIGELFF.